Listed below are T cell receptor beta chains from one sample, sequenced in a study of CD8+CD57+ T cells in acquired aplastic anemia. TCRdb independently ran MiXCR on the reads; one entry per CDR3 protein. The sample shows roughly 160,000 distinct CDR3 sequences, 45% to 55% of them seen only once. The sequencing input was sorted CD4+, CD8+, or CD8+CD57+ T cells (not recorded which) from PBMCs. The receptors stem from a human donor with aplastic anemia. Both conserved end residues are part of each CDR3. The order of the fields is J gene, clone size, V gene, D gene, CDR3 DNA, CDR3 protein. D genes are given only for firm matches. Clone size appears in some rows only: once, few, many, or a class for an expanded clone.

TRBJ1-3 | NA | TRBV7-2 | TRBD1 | TGTGCCAGCAGTCAGACAGGGATATTGGACACCATATATTTT | CASSQTGILDTIYF
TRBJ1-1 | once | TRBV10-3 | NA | TGTGCCATCAGGAGGGACACTGAAGCTTTCTTT | CAIRRDTEAFF
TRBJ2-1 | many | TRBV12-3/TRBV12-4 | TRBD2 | TGTGCCGACGGACTAGCGGGTTGGAATGAGCAGTTCTTC | CADGLAGWNEQFF
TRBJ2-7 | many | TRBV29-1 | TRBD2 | TGCAGCGTTGAAGGGACGAGGGCGGGAGGCGAGCAGTACTTC | CSVEGTRAGGEQYF
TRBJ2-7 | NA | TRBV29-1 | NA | TGCAGCGTTGCTTTAGGGAGCGAGCAGTACTTC | CSVALGSEQYF
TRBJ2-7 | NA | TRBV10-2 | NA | TGCGCCAGCAGCTTGGTGGACGGGATCTCCTACGAGCAGTACTTC | CASSLVDGISYEQYF
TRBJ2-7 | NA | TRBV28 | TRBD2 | TGTGCCAGCAGTCCTAACGGGAGGGGGGCCTACGAGCAGTACTTC | CASSPNGRGAYEQYF
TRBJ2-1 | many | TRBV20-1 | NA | TGCAGTGCGCACCATCAGCGCAATGAGCAGTTCTTC | CSAHHQRNEQFF
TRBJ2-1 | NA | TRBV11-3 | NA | TGTGCCAGCAGCTTAGATCGGACGGTCCATGAGCAGTTCTTC | CASSLDRTVHEQFF
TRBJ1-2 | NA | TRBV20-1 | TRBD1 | TGCAGTGCCAAGACAGGGGGGGACTATGGCTACACCTTC | CSAKTGGDYGYTF
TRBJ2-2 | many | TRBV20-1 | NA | TGCAGTGCTAGAGATCAGACGAACACCGGGGAGCTGTTTTTT | CSARDQTNTGELFF
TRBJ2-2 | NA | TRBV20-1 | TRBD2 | TGCAGTGCTAGAGATTCGACTAGCGGGGGGTATGACACCGGGGAGCTGTTTTTT | CSARDSTSGGYDTGELFF
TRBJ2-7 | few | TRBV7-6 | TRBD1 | TGTGCCAGCAGCACGACAGGGTCCTACGAGCAGTACTTC | CASSTTGSYEQYF
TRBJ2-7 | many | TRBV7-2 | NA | TGTGCCAGCAGCTCTATGACGACTCACGAGCAGTACTTC | CASSSMTTHEQYF